This T cell receptor (beta chain) was sequenced in a study of cytotoxic CD8 clonotypes in ibrutinib-treated CLL. Study as a whole: Patients: more than 10 relapsed/refractory, some 15 treatment-naive, approximately 18 IGHV unmutated. Once treatment had gone on for a median of around 13 months, range 6 to 36, response samples were drawn.

About this clone itself: Its antigen is currently unknown.

Study observations and caveats: The clonality went up when patients responded to ibrutinib and dropped back toward baseline at progression.

The assay was immunoSEQ multiplex PCR, and TCRdb's table has in-frame clones only and misses some. The table includes tens of thousands of clones, approximately 50% detected once. This CDR3 spans 19 amino acids. V lost 2 bases, J lost 0 bases, and 22 bases lay in between. Germline assignment: CDR1 SGHAT and CDR2 FQNNGV. Sample: PBMCs, taken after 12 months of ibrutinib treatment. This chain connects TRBV11-2 to TRBJ1-2; D is possibly TRBD1 (5 bases). This clonotype originated in a human donor with chronic lymphocytic leukemia. CDR3 nucleotide sequence: TGTGCCAGCAGCTTAAGGGTTACTGGCTCGTCAGGGTCTAACTATGGCTACACCTTC. This encodes CASSLRVTGSSGSNYGYTF.